This record looks at one TCR beta chain sequence and its context. Its matching antigen is unknown. This record belongs to a study of multiple sclerosis patients with progressive multifocal leukoencephalopathy. Study outcomes and limitations: Most PML patients had lower entropy, suggesting less diverse TRB repertoires.

The protocol was immunoSEQ multiplex PCR, while the TCRdb copy is restricted to in-frame clones and leaves out a portion. The top ten hold less than 1.6% of the sample, which has 25,000 to 35,000 clones, 85% to 90% seen once. Time point described: more than five months of natalizumab therapy. Prior interferon beta treatment was universal, and the PML patients were all female. T1 marks 6 months and T2 marks 12 months of natalizumab therapy. Trimming pared 4 bases from V and 3 bases from J, leaving 13 bases between. There are 15 residues in the CDR3. Germline V gives CDR1 MNHNY, CDR2 SVGAGI (reference sequence).

The sequenced sample was PBMCs, obtained from a patient treated with natalizumab. This receptor was identified in a human donor with multiple sclerosis. The chain carries TRBV6-6 and TRBJ1-3; D unresolved. CDR3: CASSSSKPGGNTIYF. The CDR3, as DNA: TGTGCCAGCAGTTCCAGCAAACCGGGTGGAAACACCATATATTTT.